This T cell receptor (beta chain) was recorded in a study of T cell responses to AZD1222 COVID-19 vaccine. This clone showed up just a few times. The table came from immunoSEQ multiplex PCR; TCRdb's copy has only in-frame clones and leaves some out. This sample has about 42,000 clones; approximately 90% occur once, and the top ten carry around 25%. The receptor was isolated from an adult who received the AZD1222 COVID-19 vaccine. The sample was peripheral blood, taken 28 days after the second AZD1222 dose.

The CDR3 DNA sequence: TGTGCCAGCAGCTTGGCAGGCTCCTACGAGCAGTACTTC. Its translation: CASSLAGSYEQYF. The chain links TRBV13 to TRBJ2-7, with D unresolved. Germline loops: CDR1 PRHDT, CDR2 FYEKMQ (reference sequence). The CDR3 totals 13 residues. The ends were cut back, 3 bases at V and 0 bases at J, with 6 bases in the middle.